This T cell receptor beta chain came from a study of blood T cell repertoires in COVID-19. Overall study: Samples representing acute and convalescent COVID-19 were sourced from the United States, Italy and Spain. Sources were T cells, B-cell-depleted T cells, or PBMCs; the material itself was cDNA or gDNA.

The CDR3 covers 16 residues. Germline V gene data show CDR1 as SNHLY and CDR2 as FYNNEI. V dropped 3 bases and J dropped 3 bases, with 15 bases sitting between them. Per the original methods: Estimates of nucleated cell counts were drawn from the amplification of reference gene primers. Sequencing used immunoSEQ multiplex PCR; TCRdb keeps in-frame clones, though not all of them. That table gives V, J and clone size, and the DNA gave D and trimming. This sample has 86,000 or so clones, with about nine tenths found just once. The V call is TRBV2, the J call TRBJ1-3; a possible D gene is TRBD1 (5 bases). The clonotype comes from a woman aged 45 to 65 in a cohort sampled during active COVID-19. Source material: peripheral blood. CDR3: CASSDQRGQIGNTIYF. The DNA for the CDR3 is TGTGCCAGCAGTGATCAGCGGGGCCAAATTGGAAACACCATATATTTT.